The 32 T cell receptor beta chains below were found in one sample sequenced in a study of cytomegalovirus exposure and HLA in healthy donors. Use of 60 Vbeta and 13 Jbeta primers characterized the PCR. Some clones are missing from TCRdb's copy, which holds only in-frame ones; the method was immunoSEQ multiplex PCR. The sample has 150,000 to 180,000 clones, roughly 80% seen once. The sequenced material came from PBMCs. These TCRs come from a man under 40 in good health and CMV-seropositive.

V usage is TRBV9 and J usage is TRBJ2-5, with D unclear. Germline V gene data show CDR1 as SGDLS and CDR2 as YYNGEE. This CDR3 contains 14 residues. Trimming took off 0 bases at V and 4 bases at J, with 10 bases between the two ends. The CDR3 nucleotides read TGTGCCAGCAGCGTAGGGCCCCTAGGAGAGACCCAGTACTTC. Protein product: CASSVGPLGETQYF. Full variable domain (rest looked up from reference TRBV9 and TRBJ2-5): DSGVTQTPKHLITATGQRVTLRCSPRSGDLSVYWYQQSLDQGLQFLIQYYNGEERAKGNILERFSAQQFPDLHSELNLSSLELGDSALYFCASSVGPLGETQYFGPGTRLLVL.

This clone is a singleton in its sample. The J gene is TRBJ1-4, the V gene TRBV7-2, with 7 nucleotides matching TRBD1. This CDR3 region has 14 residues. Unmatched junction bases numbered 7, after V lost 5 bases and J lost 7 bases. Germline loops: CDR1 SGHTA, CDR2 FQGNSA. The CDR3 here is CASSPNRGGEKLFF. DNA for the CDR3: TGTGCCAGCAGCCCAAACAGGGGAGGTGAAAAACTGTTTTTT.

The rearrangement joins TRBV9 to TRBJ1-6; 8 bases are a match to TRBD1. Trimming took 4 bases from V and 7 from J; bases not matched to a gene: 7. Germline V lookup: CDR1 SGDLS, CDR2 YYNGEE. The CDR3 runs to 15 residues. The DNA of the CDR3 is TGTGCCAGCAGCAAAGGACAGGGCGGCAATTCACCCCTCCACTTT. The encoded protein is CASSKGQGGNSPLHF.

This clone was detected only once. The chain has TRBV7-6 and TRBJ2-1; perhaps TRBD1 as D (7 bases). This CDR3 is built from 15 residues. The V gene's germline CDR1 is SGHVS and CDR2 FNYEAQ. Trimming left V 5 bases short and J 9 bases short, with 20 bases between. The CDR3 here is CASSRRQGGDPEQFF. The CDR3 coding sequence is TGTGCCAGCAGCCGACGACAGGGCGGGGATCCTGAGCAGTTCTTC.

This clone came up once. J is TRBJ2-7 and V is TRBV7-8; 7 nucleotides match TRBD1. This CDR3 is 15 amino acids long. V was clipped by 5 bases and J by 4 bases; unmatched bases: 11. In germline, CDR1 is SGHVS, CDR2 FQNEAQ. The CDR3 sequence: CASSTTGEGDYEQYF. In DNA, the CDR3 is TGTGCCAGCAGCACCACAGGGGAAGGGGATTACGAGCAGTACTTC.

The DNA of the CDR3 is TGTGCCAGCTCACCTCCGGACACACCCTACGAGCAGTACTTC. Its protein is CASSPPDTPYEQYF. The genes are TRBV18 and TRBJ2-7, with D possibly being TRBD1 (5 bases). This CDR3 contains 14 residues. CDR1 and CDR2 from the germline V gene are KGHSH and LQKENI. V was cut by 3 bases and J by 2 bases, with 11 bases left in between.

This clone appeared a few times. The chain carries TRBV28 and TRBJ1-1, with D perhaps TRBD1 (6 bases). Germline values: CDR1 MDHEN, CDR2 SYDVKM. The CDR3 has 14 amino acids. V was trimmed by 11 bases and J by 5 bases, leaving 21 bases between them. Here the CDR3 reads CASNPAGGGTEAFF. For the CDR3, the DNA is TGTGCCTCGAACCCCGCGGGAGGGGGGACTGAAGCTTTCTTT.

This rearrangement joins TRBV4-2 to TRBJ2-7, with no clear D. V gave up 1 base and J gave up 0 bases, with 13 bases separating them. Germline assignment: CDR1 LGHNA and CDR2 YNFKEQ. CDR3 length equals 16 residues. The CDR3 nucleotides read TGTGCCAGCAGCCAAGCCCCGAGCGAACTCTCCTACGAGCAGTACTTC. Its protein is CASSQAPSELSYEQYF.

Remarks on this clone: Within the sample, other DNA sequences also encode this same CDR3. The V gene is TRBV5-4, the J gene TRBJ2-3; D gene uncertain. Germline V lookup: CDR1 SGHNT, CDR2 YYREEE (reference sequence). The V gene lost 4 bases and the J gene lost 0 bases, with 3 bases spanning the gap. The CDR3 has 12 amino acids. The CDR3 reads CASSPSTDTQYF. As DNA, the CDR3 is TGTGCCAGCAGCCCAAGCACAGATACGCAGTATTTT. Complete variable domain (other parts from reference TRBV5-4 and TRBJ2-3): ETGVTQSPTHLIKTRGQQVTLRCSSQSGHNTVSWYQQALGQGPQFIFQYYREEENGRGNFPPRFSGLQFPNYSSELNVNALELDDSALYLCASSPSTDTQYFGPGTRLTVL.

The genes are TRBV7-8 and TRBJ2-6; 8 bases agree with TRBD1. The junction had 12 bases not matched to a gene; V was cut back by 5 bases and J by 0 bases. The CDR3 spans 19 residues. Germline loops: CDR1 SGHVS, CDR2 FQNEAQ. The CDR3 region is CASSARPGQALSGANVLTF. CDR3 nucleotides: TGTGCCAGCAGCGCCCGTCCGGGACAGGCCCTCTCTGGGGCCAACGTCCTGACTTTC.

The chain employs TRBV19 and TRBJ2-3; no reliable D call. Trimming shortened V by 7 bases and J by 3 bases, and 11 bases separated the two germline ends. Per the germline V gene, CDR1 is LNHDA and CDR2 is SQIVND (reference sequence). There are 13 residues in the CDR3. This chain's CDR3 is CASKTDTTDTQYF. CDR3 in DNA: TGTGCCAGTAAGACCGACACTACAGATACGCAGTATTTT.

The rearrangement links TRBV11-3 to TRBJ2-5, with D possibly matching TRBD1 (5 bases). The V and J ends lost 5 bases and 3 bases respectively, with 10 bases between them. Germline V lookup: CDR1 SGHNT, CDR2 YENEEA. The CDR3 runs to 13 residues. In nucleotides, the CDR3 is TGTGCCAGCAGCCTTGGCAGGGAAGAGACCCAGTACTTC. It codes for CASSLGREETQYF.

The V gene is TRBV12-2, the J gene TRBJ2-7; the D call TRBD2 from the table was never checked on the DNA. TRBV12-2 is a documented pseudogene. The CDR3 is 15 residues long. The chain's CDR3 is CASRLMKRECYEQYF. Written as DNA, the CDR3 is TGTGCAAGTCGCTTAATGAAGCGGGAGTGCTACGAGCAGTACTTC.

A single count supports this clone. The genes are TRBV4-2 and TRBJ2-2, with 7 bases fitting TRBD2. Germline CDR1 LGHNA, CDR2 YNFKEQ. V gave up 1 base and J gave up 7 bases; unmatched junction bases: 6. The CDR3 runs 15 residues. The CDR3 region has the DNA TGTGCCAGCAGCCAAGGGAGCGGGATAGGCGGGGAGCTGTTTTTT. It yields the protein CASSQGSGIGGELFF.

J is TRBJ2-7 and V is TRBV19, with 9 positions matching TRBD2. The V segment lost 3 bases and the J segment 0 bases; nucleotides outside the gene matches: 6. Germline values: CDR1 LNHDA, CDR2 SQIVND (reference sequence). The CDR3 consists of 16 residues. CDR3 nucleotide sequence: TGTGCCAGTAGTATGAGCGGGAGGTTGACCTCCTACGAGCAGTACTTC. Translated: CASSMSGRLTSYEQYF.

The CDR3 region has the DNA TGTGCCTGGAGTGTAGCGGGAGGCATCGATACGCAGTATTTT. It is translated as CAWSVAGGIDTQYF. This chain connects TRBV30 to TRBJ2-3; 9 positions agree with TRBD2. Germline CDR1 reads GTSNPN; CDR2 reads SVGIG (reference sequence). Losses at the gene ends were 0 bases for V and 6 bases for J; bases not matched to a gene: 4. The CDR3 length is 14 residues.

This chain connects TRBV11-2 to TRBJ2-3, with D maybe TRBD2 (6 bases). CDR3 length: 15 amino acids. The germline CDR1 and CDR2 sequences are SGHAT and FQNNGV. Between the trimmed V and J ends, which lost 6 bases and 4 bases, there was a span of 17 bases. The CDR3 spells CASRSRGFYSDTQYF. The DNA of the CDR3 is TGTGCCAGCAGAAGTCGGGGGTTTTATTCAGATACGCAGTATTTT.

This clone has a handful of counts. V gene TRBV7-2 combines with J gene TRBJ1-4; D may be TRBD1 (5 bases). Germline CDR1 reads SGHTA; CDR2 reads FQGNSA. Trimming pared 2 bases from V and 3 bases from J, leaving 10 bases between. This CDR3 region has 15 residues. CDR3 sequence (DNA): TGTGCCAGCAGCTTACCGGGACTGTCTAATGAAAAACTGTTTTTT. This encodes CASSLPGLSNEKLFF.

CDR3 coding DNA: TGTGCCAGCGGATACAGGGGAGGATCCTACGAGCAGTACTTC. It codes for CASGYRGGSYEQYF. This rearrangement joins TRBV28 to TRBJ2-7, with D possibly matching TRBD1 (7 bases). V shed 8 bases and J shed 1 base, with 15 bases lying between them. Germline V gives CDR1 MDHEN, CDR2 SYDVKM. CDR3 length: 14 amino acids.

CDR3 sequence (DNA): TGTGCCAGCAGAAGGACAGGGGATGGTGGCTACACCTTC. Its protein product is CASRRTGDGGYTF. This sequence joins TRBV28 and TRBJ1-2, with 9 nucleotides matching TRBD1. Trimming cost V 6 bases and J 7 bases; bases outside gene matches: 6. The CDR3 runs to 13 residues. CDR1 is MDHEN and CDR2 is SYDVKM in the germline V gene.

This clone showed up just once. V is TRBV19 and J is TRBJ1-5; 8 positions agree with TRBD1. The CDR3 is 14 amino acids. CDR1 LNHDA and CDR2 SQIVND come from the germline V gene (reference sequence). The V gene end was trimmed by 3 bases and the J gene end by 4 bases; junction bases not matched to a gene: 2. In nucleotides, the CDR3 is TGTGCCAGTAGTATCGGGACAGGTAATCAGCCCCAGCATTTT. Translation: CASSIGTGNQPQHF.

The V and J genes are TRBV6-6 and TRBJ1-5; 8 bases are shared with TRBD1. CDR1 and CDR2 (germline): MNHNY, SVGAGI (reference sequence). This CDR3 has 15 amino acids. Unmatched junction bases numbered 8, after V lost 6 bases and J lost 4 bases. The CDR3 loop is CASRVTGGGNQPQHF. CDR3 sequence (DNA): TGTGCCAGCAGAGTCACAGGGGGAGGGAATCAGCCCCAGCATTTT.

The rearrangement uses TRBV30 and TRBJ2-3; 8 bases fit TRBD2. Germline CDR1 GTSNPN, CDR2 SVGIG (reference sequence). This CDR3 is built from 15 residues. Germline trimming cut 5 bases from V and 2 bases from J; bases unmatched to any gene: 9. The CDR3 region is CAWGTIAGLTDTQYF. CDR3 sequence (DNA): TGTGCCTGGGGGACAATAGCGGGACTCACAGATACGCAGTATTTT.

The V gene is TRBV15, the J gene TRBJ2-3; 12 bases match TRBD2. CDR1 and CDR2 (germline): LNHNV, YYDKDF (reference sequence). CDR3 length equals 15 residues. J lost 4 bases, V lost 2 bases, and 1 base had no gene match. This CDR3 is CATSRLAGGPDTQYF. CDR3 DNA: TGTGCCACCAGCAGACTAGCGGGAGGGCCAGATACGCAGTATTTT.

V usage is TRBV6-5 and J usage is TRBJ2-5; D possibly corresponds to TRBD2 (6 bases). The DNA end is a closer match to TRBJ2-7, so the J assignment may be wrong. There are 13 residues in the CDR3. Germline CDR1 MNHEY, CDR2 SVGAGI. In DNA, the CDR3 is TGTGCCAGCGGTGGAAGGCCCGGGAGCGAGCAGTACTTC. This encodes CASGGRPGSEQYF.

The V gene is TRBV7-9, the J gene TRBJ1-2; the match to TRBD1 covers 9 bases. Trimming took 1 base from V and 5 from J; bases not matched to a gene: 5. CDR3 size: 15 residues. CDR1 is SEHNR, CDR2 FQNEAQ, per germline (reference sequence). CDR3 nucleotides: TGTGCCAGCAGCTTAGTGACAGGGGGACCTTATGGCTACACCTTC. Translating it yields CASSLVTGGPYGYTF.

V is TRBV30 and J is TRBJ1-2; D gene unclear. The germline gives CDR1 GTSNPN, CDR2 SVGIG (reference sequence). This CDR3 is built from 13 residues. Deletions cut 0 bases from V and 8 bases from J, with 13 bases between. The CDR3 region has the DNA TGTGCCTGGAGTGTGAGGCCAGAGGAAGGCTACACCTTC. This sequence encodes CAWSVRPEEGYTF.

The chain links TRBV5-4 to TRBJ2-5; 7 bases map to TRBD1. With 3 bases clipped from V and 4 bases from J, the junction kept 3 bases outside the gene matches. In germline, CDR1 is SGHNT, CDR2 YYREEE (reference sequence). This CDR3 has 13 amino acids. CDR3 sequence (DNA): TGTGCCAGCAGCTCACAGGGGCGAGAGACCCAGTACTTC. It is translated as CASSSQGRETQYF.

This clone came up once. The chain uses TRBV13 and TRBJ2-1, with TRBD2 as a possible D gene (6 bases). The CDR3 totals 18 residues. Germline loops: CDR1 PRHDT, CDR2 FYEKMQ (reference sequence). The germline V and J ends were trimmed by 6 bases and 1 base, with 22 bases remaining between them. This CDR3 reads CASSPSGPVESSYNEQFF. CDR3 sequence (DNA): TGTGCCAGCAGTCCGAGCGGGCCAGTGGAGTCATCCTACAATGAGCAGTTCTTC.

This clone was seen once. The chain combines TRBV4-2 with TRBJ2-1, with D maybe TRBD2 (6 bases). Germline lookup yields CDR1 LGHNA and CDR2 YNFKEQ. The CDR3 is 16 residues long. Trimming left V 0 bases short and J 5 bases short, with 14 bases between. CDR3 region: CASSQDWASANNEQFF. The CDR3, as DNA: TGTGCCAGCAGCCAAGATTGGGCTAGCGCGAACAATGAGCAGTTCTTC.

This clone came up a few times. Here the CDR3 DNA reads TGTGCCAGCTCGACTAACAGGGGGCTGGAGACCCAGTACTTC. It is translated as CASSTNRGLETQYF. V usage is TRBV18 and J usage is TRBJ2-5, with TRBD1 identical over 9 bases. V shed 6 bases, J shed 5 bases, and the junction held 7 bases outside the gene matches. Germline CDR1 KGHSH, CDR2 LQKENI. The CDR3 length is 14 residues.

This chain links TRBV19 with TRBJ2-7, with D perhaps matching TRBD1 (6 bases). Between the trimmed V and J ends, which lost 8 bases and 5 bases, there was a span of 10 bases. Germline V gene lookup returns CDR1 LNHDA and CDR2 SQIVND (reference sequence). This CDR3 has 11 amino acids. The CDR3 region has the DNA TGTGCCAGTTCAGGGGACCACGAGCAGTACTTC. Translation gives CASSGDHEQYF.